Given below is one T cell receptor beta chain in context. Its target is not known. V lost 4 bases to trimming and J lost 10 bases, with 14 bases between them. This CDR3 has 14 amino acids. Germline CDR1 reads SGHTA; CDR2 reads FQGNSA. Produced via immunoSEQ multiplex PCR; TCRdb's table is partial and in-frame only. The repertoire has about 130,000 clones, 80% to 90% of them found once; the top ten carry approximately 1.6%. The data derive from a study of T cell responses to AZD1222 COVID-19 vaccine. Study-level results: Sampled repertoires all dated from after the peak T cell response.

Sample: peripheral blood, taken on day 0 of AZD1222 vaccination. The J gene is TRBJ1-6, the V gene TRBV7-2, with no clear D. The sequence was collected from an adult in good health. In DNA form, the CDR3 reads TGTGCCAGCAGCTCCCCCCGTAGCGCGTCACCCCTCCACTTT. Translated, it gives CASSSPRSASPLHF.